One and the same sample provided the 25 T cell receptor beta chains below, sequenced in a study of blood T cell repertoires in COVID-19. Profiled with immunoSEQ multiplex PCR; TCRdb holds only in-frame clones, not every one. The sample contains about 210,000 clones, around 88% of which appear only once. Sample: PBMCs or T cells enriched from blood (not recorded which). The receptor set was obtained from a woman aged 35 to 49 with acute COVID-19.

The chain has TRBV9 and TRBJ1-6; D may be TRBD1 (6 bases). Germline-derived CDR1 and CDR2 are SGDLS and YYNGEE. The CDR3 is 16 amino acids. V gave up 3 bases and J gave up 7 bases, with 17 bases separating them. The CDR3 region has the DNA TGTGCCAGCAGCGCGTCGGACAGAGGGATAAATTCACCCCTCCACTTT. Amino acids: CASSASDRGINSPLHF.

This clone was seen just once. The chain couples TRBV3-1 (or the pseudogene TRBV3-2) to TRBJ2-7; D uncertain. CDR3 length equals 13 residues. Germline CDR1 is LGHDT and CDR2 is YNNKEL (reference sequence). Trimming took 0 bases from V and 6 from J, leaving 9 bases between them. Here the CDR3 DNA reads TGTGCCAGCAGCCAAGATACGAGGTCCGAGCAGTACTTC. This translates into CASSQDTRSEQYF.

The chain joins TRBV6-2 or TRBV6-3 to TRBJ1-5; 9 bases are shared with TRBD1. J lost 7 bases, V lost 2 bases, and 6 bases had no gene match. In germline, CDR1 is MNHEY, CDR2 SVGEGT. This CDR3 comprises 15 residues. CDR3 sequence (DNA): TGTGCCAGCAGTTACCCGGGACAGGGTGTCCAGCCCCAGCATTTT. It is translated as CASSYPGQGVQPQHF.

This chain links TRBV28 with TRBJ1-1, with 7 bases matching TRBD1. The CDR3 runs 17 residues. Trimming cost V 5 bases and J 0 bases; bases outside gene matches: 12. Looked up from germline, CDR1 is MDHEN and CDR2 is SYDVKM. The CDR3, as DNA: TGTGCCAGCAGTATACGACAGGGCGGAAAGATGAACACTGAAGCTTTCTTT. It translates to CASSIRQGGKMNTEAFF. The full variable domain, with the rest looked up from reference TRBV28 and TRBJ1-1, is DVKVTQSSRYLVKRTGEKVFLECVQDMDHENMFWYRQDPGLGLRLIYFSYDVKMKEKGDIPEGYSVSREKKERFSLILESASTNQTSMYLCASSIRQGGKMNTEAFFGQGTRLTVV.

This chain links TRBV2 with TRBJ1-1, with a weak D call TRBD1 (6 bases). Between the trimmed V and J ends, which lost 6 bases and 1 base, there was a span of 12 bases. This CDR3 has 14 residues. Germline loops: CDR1 SNHLY, CDR2 FYNNEI. CDR3 nucleotides: TGTGCCAGCAGCCGGACAGCCCCGAACACTGAAGCTTTCTTT. Amino acids: CASSRTAPNTEAFF.

The chain couples TRBV4-1 to TRBJ1-5, with 9 bases matching TRBD1. Trimming at V came to 4 bases and at J to 0 bases, leaving 1 base not matched to a gene. Germline CDR1 reads MGHRA; CDR2 reads YSYEKL. The length of the CDR3 is 15 residues. As DNA, the CDR3 is TGCGCCAGCAGCCGGACAGGGGATAGCAATCAGCCCCAGCATTTT. As protein: CASSRTGDSNQPQHF.

The rearrangement links TRBV27 to TRBJ2-2, with a possible D match to TRBD2 (6 bases). V lost 8 bases to trimming and J lost 5 bases, with 6 bases between them. The CDR3 totals 11 residues. Looked up from germline, CDR1 is MNHEY and CDR2 is SMNVEV (reference sequence). Written as DNA, the CDR3 is TGTGCCAGCGGGGGGACCGGGGAGCTGTTTTTT. Amino acid sequence: CASGGTGELFF.

The rearrangement uses TRBV2 and TRBJ2-5, with D possibly being TRBD2 (5 bases). CDR1 SNHLY and CDR2 FYNNEI come from the germline V gene. V lost 6 bases to trimming and J lost 3 bases, with 20 bases between them. There are 16 residues in the CDR3. The CDR3 protein is CASRTVSVWEKETQYF. CDR3 coding DNA: TGTGCCAGCAGGACCGTTTCCGTATGGGAGAAAGAGACCCAGTACTTC.

This clone has more than one count but fewer than ten. The chain employs TRBV5-4 and TRBJ1-4; D perhaps matches TRBD1 (5 bases). Germline-derived CDR1 and CDR2 are SGHNT and YYREEE (reference sequence). The ends were cut back, 5 bases at V and 1 base at J, with 15 bases in the middle. This CDR3 spans 16 amino acids. This CDR3 is CASSMGTGLTNEKLFF. CDR3 nucleotides: TGTGCCAGCAGTATGGGTACAGGCCTAACTAATGAAAAACTGTTTTTT.

Only one count was recorded for this clone. The rearrangement uses TRBV27 and TRBJ2-7, with 7 bases fitting TRBD1. CDR1 is MNHEY and CDR2 is SMNVEV in the germline V gene (reference sequence). The CDR3 length is 17 residues. J lost 1 base, V lost 2 bases, and 11 bases had no gene match. The CDR3 here is CASSLAGRAGGSYEQYF. DNA for the CDR3: TGTGCCAGCAGTTTAGCGGGTAGGGCAGGGGGTTCCTACGAGCAGTACTTC.

The chain recombines TRBV7-9 with TRBJ1-1; D is perhaps TRBD1 (6 bases). This CDR3 has 13 residues. Germline values: CDR1 SEHNR, CDR2 FQNEAQ (reference sequence). Trimming shortened V by 2 bases and J by 4 bases, and 8 bases separated the two germline ends. CDR3 protein: CASSLQGSTEAFF. Written as DNA, the CDR3 is TGTGCCAGCAGCTTACAGGGGAGCACTGAAGCTTTCTTT.

The V call is TRBV7-9, the J call TRBJ2-2; weak D call: TRBD1 (5 bases). CDR3 size: 14 residues. V was cut by 5 bases and J by 6 bases, with 13 bases left in between. CDR1 is SEHNR and CDR2 is FQNEAQ in the germline V gene (reference sequence). The CDR3 nucleotides are TGTGCCAGCAGCCACCACCAGGGTGCCGGGGAGCTGTTTTTT. Translation gives CASSHHQGAGELFF.

The V call is TRBV19, the J call TRBJ1-3; 7 bases line up with TRBD1. Germline V lookup: CDR1 LNHDA, CDR2 SQIVND (reference sequence). There are 16 residues in the CDR3. The junction had 9 bases not matched to a gene; V was cut back by 4 bases and J by 3 bases. Written as DNA, the CDR3 is TGTGCCAGTAGTACTTTCGTGACAGGGAGTGGAAACACCATATATTTT. Protein product: CASSTFVTGSGNTIYF. The full variable domain, completed using reference TRBV19 and TRBJ1-3, is DGGITQSPKYLFRKEGQNVTLSCEQNLNHDAMYWYRQDPGQGLRLIYYSQIVNDFQKGDIAEGYSVSREKKESFPLTVTSAQKNPTAFYLCASSTFVTGSGNTIYFGEGSWLTVV.

This chain connects TRBV14 to TRBJ1-3, with D possibly being TRBD1 (6 bases). The CDR3 is 16 amino acids. The V end lost 4 bases, the J end lost 4 bases, and 17 bases lay between the germline ends. Per the germline V gene, CDR1 is SGHDN and CDR2 is FVKESK. The CDR3 region is CASSPSGGLGGNTIYF. The CDR3 bases are TGTGCCAGCAGCCCGTCGGGGGGCCTTGGAGGAAACACCATATATTTT.

This chain joins TRBV2 and TRBJ2-2; D not certain. Germline assignment: CDR1 SNHLY and CDR2 FYNNEI. There are 11 residues in the CDR3. V lost 6 bases, J lost 8 bases, and 7 bases lay in between. CDR3 DNA: TGTGCCAGCAGGTCCTTTGGGGAGCTGTTTTTT. It encodes CASRSFGELFF.

The CDR3 region is CASKRGDRSTDTQYF. The CDR3 region has the DNA TGTGCCAGCAAGAGGGGGGACAGGAGCACAGATACGCAGTATTTT. The V and J genes are TRBV6-5 and TRBJ2-3; 8 bases line up with TRBD1. V gave up 7 bases and J gave up 0 bases; unmatched junction bases: 6. This CDR3 region has 15 residues. CDR1 and CDR2 (germline): MNHEY, SVGAGI.

This clone appeared once. The CDR3 spells CASSLVGLAGRRETQYF. As DNA, the CDR3 is TGCGCCAGCAGCTTGGTGGGACTAGCGGGGCGGAGAGAGACCCAGTACTTC. This chain uses TRBV5-1 with TRBJ2-5; 13 bases line up with TRBD2. Germline assignment: CDR1 SGHRS and CDR2 YFSETQ. The V segment lost 0 bases and the J segment 4 bases; nucleotides outside the gene matches: 6. CDR3 length equals 17 residues.

The genes are TRBV19 and TRBJ1-3; D unclear. Germline CDR1 reads LNHDA; CDR2 reads SQIVND (reference sequence). Trimming pared 1 base from V and 0 bases from J, leaving 13 bases between. This CDR3 has 17 residues. CDR3 region: CASSIGRSLNSGNTIYF. The DNA for the CDR3 is TGTGCCAGTAGTATAGGGAGGTCCCTTAACTCTGGAAACACCATATATTTT.

CDR3 region: CASSRLAASTDTQYF. The CDR3 bases are TGTGCCAGCAGTAGACTAGCTGCTAGCACAGATACGCAGTATTTT. The chain joins TRBV6-4 to TRBJ2-3; 7 nucleotides line up with TRBD2. Germline CDR1 and CDR2: MRHNA and SNTAGT. Germline trimming cut 5 bases from V and 0 bases from J; bases unmatched to any gene: 5. The CDR3 has 15 amino acids.

The chain uses TRBV3-1 (or the pseudogene TRBV3-2) and TRBJ1-5; TRBD1 aligns across 8 bases. Germline CDR1 LGHDT, CDR2 YNNKEL (reference sequence). The CDR3 extends over 15 amino acids. V was clipped by 1 base and J by 6 bases; unmatched bases: 5. DNA for the CDR3: TGTGCCAGCAGCCAAGCGACAGGGGCAGGTCAGCCCCAGCATTTT. Its translation is CASSQATGAGQPQHF.

The rearrangement uses TRBV12-5 and TRBJ1-4, with TRBD1 identical over 9 bases. The trim removed 4 bases at V and 5 bases at J, leaving 2 bases unmatched. The CDR3 covers 14 residues. Germline-derived CDR1 and CDR2 are LGHNT and FRNRAP. CDR3 protein: CASGSDRGNEKLFF. The CDR3 nucleotides read TGTGCTAGTGGTTCGGACAGGGGAAATGAAAAACTGTTTTTT.

A word on this clone: Within the sample, other DNA sequences also encode this same CDR3. This sequence joins TRBV30 and TRBJ1-1; D might be TRBD1 (5 bases). The CDR3 has 11 residues. Germline V CDR1 and CDR2: GTSNPN, SVGIG (reference sequence). Trimming cost V 3 bases and J 3 bases, with 5 bases left between them. The CDR3 DNA reads as TGTGCCTGGAGCAGGGACACTGAAGCTTTCTTT. This encodes CAWSRDTEAFF.

The chain joins TRBV5-1 to TRBJ1-1; 7 bases are shared with TRBD1. CDR1 SGHRS and CDR2 YFSETQ come from the germline V gene. The CDR3 has 15 amino acids. After removal of 3 bases from V and 0 bases from J, the junction contained 5 bases not matched to a gene. CDR3 in amino acids: CASSYRTGMNTEAFF. The CDR3 nucleotides are TGCGCCAGCAGCTACCGGACAGGAATGAACACTGAAGCTTTCTTT.

This chain connects TRBV10-2 to TRBJ1-1; 10 bases align to TRBD1. Germline V lookup: CDR1 WSHSY, CDR2 SAAADI. CDR3 length: 14 residues. With V trimmed by 6 bases and J by 1 base, 2 bases remained unmatched. The CDR3: CASSRQGANTEAFF. As DNA, the CDR3 is TGCGCCAGCAGCAGACAGGGGGCGAACACTGAAGCTTTCTTT.

The rearrangement uses TRBV5-4 and TRBJ1-1; 8 bases are a match to TRBD1. The ends lost 0 bases at V and 5 bases at J; junction bases unmatched: 12. The CDR3 covers 17 residues. Germline V gives CDR1 SGHNT, CDR2 YYREEE (reference sequence). In DNA form, the CDR3 reads TGTGCCAGCAGCTTGGGCCGACAGGGGCCTAGGGGGACTGAAGCTTTCTTT. The encoded protein is CASSLGRQGPRGTEAFF. The variable domain in full, completed from reference TRBV5-4 and TRBJ1-1, reads ETGVTQSPTHLIKTRGQQVTLRCSSQSGHNTVSWYQQALGQGPQFIFQYYREEENGRGNFPPRFSGLQFPNYSSELNVNALELDDSALYLCASSLGRQGPRGTEAFFGQGTRLTVV.